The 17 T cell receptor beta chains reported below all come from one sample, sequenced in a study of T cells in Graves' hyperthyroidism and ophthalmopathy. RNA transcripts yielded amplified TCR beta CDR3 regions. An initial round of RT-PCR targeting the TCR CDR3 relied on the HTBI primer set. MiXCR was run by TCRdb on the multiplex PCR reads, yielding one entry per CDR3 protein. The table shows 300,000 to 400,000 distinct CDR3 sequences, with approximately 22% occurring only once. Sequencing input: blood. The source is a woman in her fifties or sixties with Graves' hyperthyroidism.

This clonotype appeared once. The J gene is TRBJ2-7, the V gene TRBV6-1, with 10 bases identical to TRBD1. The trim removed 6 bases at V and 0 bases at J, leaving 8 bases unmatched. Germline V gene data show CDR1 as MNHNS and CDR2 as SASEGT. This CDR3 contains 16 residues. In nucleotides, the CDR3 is TGTGCCAGCAGGACGGGACAGGGGAGGGTCTCCTACGAGCAGTACTTC. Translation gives CASRTGQGRVSYEQYF.

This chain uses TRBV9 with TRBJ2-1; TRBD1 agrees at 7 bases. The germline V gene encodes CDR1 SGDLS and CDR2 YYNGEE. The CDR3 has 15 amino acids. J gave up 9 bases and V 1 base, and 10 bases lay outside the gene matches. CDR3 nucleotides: TGTGCCAGCAGCGTATCAACGGTAGGGGGCGGTGAGCAGTTCTTC. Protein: CASSVSTVGGGEQFF.

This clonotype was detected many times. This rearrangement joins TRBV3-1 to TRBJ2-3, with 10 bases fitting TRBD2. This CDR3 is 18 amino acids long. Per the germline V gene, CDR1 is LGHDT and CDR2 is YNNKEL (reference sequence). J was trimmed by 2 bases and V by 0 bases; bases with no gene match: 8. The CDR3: CASSQDGSSGSYTDTQYF. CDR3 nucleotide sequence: TGTGCCAGCAGCCAAGATGGGTCTAGCGGGAGTTACACAGATACGCAGTATTTT.

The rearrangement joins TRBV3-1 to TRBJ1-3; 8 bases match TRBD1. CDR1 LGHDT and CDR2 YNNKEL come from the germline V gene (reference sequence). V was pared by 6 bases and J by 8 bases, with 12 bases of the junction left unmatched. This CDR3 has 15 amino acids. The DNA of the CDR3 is TGTGCCAGCAGACCCGACGGGACAGGCCGGGACACCATATATTTT. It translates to CASRPDGTGRDTIYF.

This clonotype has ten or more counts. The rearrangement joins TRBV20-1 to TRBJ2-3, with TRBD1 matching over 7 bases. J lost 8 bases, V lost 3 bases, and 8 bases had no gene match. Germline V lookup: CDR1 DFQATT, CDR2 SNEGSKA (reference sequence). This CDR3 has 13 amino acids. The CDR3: CSASDRVVGTQYF. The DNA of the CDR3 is TGCAGTGCTAGTGACAGGGTGGTAGGTACGCAGTATTTT.

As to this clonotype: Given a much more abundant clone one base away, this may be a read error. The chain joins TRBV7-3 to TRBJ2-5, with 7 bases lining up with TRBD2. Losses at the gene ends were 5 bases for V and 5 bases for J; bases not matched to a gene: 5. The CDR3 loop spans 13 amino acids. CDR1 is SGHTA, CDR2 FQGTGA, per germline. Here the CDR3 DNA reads TGTGCCAGCAGCGAGAACGGGAGGGAGACCCAGTACTTC. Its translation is CASSENGRETQYF. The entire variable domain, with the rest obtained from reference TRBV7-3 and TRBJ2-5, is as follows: GAGVSQTPSNKVTEKGKYVELRCDPISGHTALYWYRQSLGQGPEFLIYFQGTGAADDSGLPNDRFFAVRPEGSVSTLKIQRTERGDSAVYLCASSENGRETQYFGPGTRLLVL.

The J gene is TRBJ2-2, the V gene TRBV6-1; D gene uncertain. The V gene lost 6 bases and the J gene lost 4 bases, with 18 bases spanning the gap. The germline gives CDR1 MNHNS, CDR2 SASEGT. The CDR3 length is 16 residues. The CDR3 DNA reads TGTGCCAGCAGGCAACAGCTCGGAAGTGTCACCGGGGAGCTGTTTTTT. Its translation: CASRQQLGSVTGELFF.

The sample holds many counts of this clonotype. CDR3 in amino acids: CASSSGHGGYEQYF. DNA of the CDR3: TGTGCCAGCAGCTCCGGACACGGGGGATACGAGCAGTACTTC. The V gene is TRBV11-1, the J gene TRBJ2-7; D is possibly TRBD2 (6 bases). The CDR3 covers 14 residues. Germline V gives CDR1 SGHAT, CDR2 FQDESV (reference sequence). V was pared by 4 bases and J by 4 bases, with 14 bases between.

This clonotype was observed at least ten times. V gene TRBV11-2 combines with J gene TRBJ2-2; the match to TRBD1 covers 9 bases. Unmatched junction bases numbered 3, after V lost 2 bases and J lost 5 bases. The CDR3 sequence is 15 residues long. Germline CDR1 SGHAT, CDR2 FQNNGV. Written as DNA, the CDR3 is TGTGCCAGCAGCTTAATGACAGGGGGGACCGGGGAGCTGTTTTTT. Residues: CASSLMTGGTGELFF.

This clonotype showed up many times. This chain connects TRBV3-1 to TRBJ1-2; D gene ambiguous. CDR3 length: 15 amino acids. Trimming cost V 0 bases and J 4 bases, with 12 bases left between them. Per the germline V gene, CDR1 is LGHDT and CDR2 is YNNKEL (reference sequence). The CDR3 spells CASSQDAARSYGYTF. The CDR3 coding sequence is TGTGCCAGCAGCCAAGATGCCGCGAGGAGCTATGGCTACACCTTC.

CDR3 sequence: CASSLGHRETQYF. In DNA, the CDR3 is TGTGCCAGCAGCTTAGGCCACAGGGAGACCCAGTACTTC. V gene TRBV7-9 combines with J gene TRBJ2-5, with D possibly being TRBD1 (5 bases). V was clipped by 1 base and J by 5 bases, with 8 bases between them. The V gene's germline CDR1 is SEHNR and CDR2 FQNEAQ (reference sequence). This CDR3 region has 13 residues. Filled out from reference TRBV7-9 and TRBJ2-5, the complete variable domain reads DTGVSQNPRHKITKRGQNVTFRCDPISEHNRLYWYRQTLGQGPEFLTYFQNEAQLEKSRLLSDRFSAERPKGSFSTLEIQRTEQGDSAMYLCASSLGHRETQYFGPGTRLLVL.

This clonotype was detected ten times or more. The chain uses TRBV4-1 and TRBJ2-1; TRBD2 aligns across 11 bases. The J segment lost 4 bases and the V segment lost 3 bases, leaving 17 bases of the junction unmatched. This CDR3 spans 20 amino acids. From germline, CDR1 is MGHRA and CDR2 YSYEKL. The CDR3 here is CASSHPRDPLAGVPYNEQFF. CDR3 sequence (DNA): TGCGCCAGCAGCCACCCAAGAGACCCACTAGCGGGGGTACCATACAATGAGCAGTTCTTC.

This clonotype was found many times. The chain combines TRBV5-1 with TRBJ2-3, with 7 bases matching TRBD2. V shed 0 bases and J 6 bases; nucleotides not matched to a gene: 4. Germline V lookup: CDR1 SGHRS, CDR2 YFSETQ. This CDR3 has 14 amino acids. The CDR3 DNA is TGCGCCAGCAGCTTGGGCGGGAGAGGGGATACGCAGTATTTT. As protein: CASSLGGRGDTQYF.

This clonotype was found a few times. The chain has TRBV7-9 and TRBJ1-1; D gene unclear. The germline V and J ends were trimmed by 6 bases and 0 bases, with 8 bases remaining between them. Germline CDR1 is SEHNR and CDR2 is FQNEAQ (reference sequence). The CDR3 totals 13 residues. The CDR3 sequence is CASRWTVNTEAFF. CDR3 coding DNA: TGTGCCAGCAGATGGACGGTGAACACTGAAGCTTTCTTT.

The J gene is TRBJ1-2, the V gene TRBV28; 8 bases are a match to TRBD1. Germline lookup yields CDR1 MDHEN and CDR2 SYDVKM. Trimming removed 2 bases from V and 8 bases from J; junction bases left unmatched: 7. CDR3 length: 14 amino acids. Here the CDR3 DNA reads TGTGCCAGCAGTTTACTCAGGACAGGGACCGGCTACACCTTC. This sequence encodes CASSLLRTGTGYTF.

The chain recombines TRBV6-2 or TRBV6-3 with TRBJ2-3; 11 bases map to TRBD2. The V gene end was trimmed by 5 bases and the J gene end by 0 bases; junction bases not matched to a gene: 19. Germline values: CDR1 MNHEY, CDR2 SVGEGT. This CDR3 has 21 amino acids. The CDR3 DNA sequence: TGTGCCAGCAGTCCCTCATTAACCGGGACTAGCGGCCCGGATAGCACAGATACGCAGTATTTT. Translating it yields CASSPSLTGTSGPDSTDTQYF.

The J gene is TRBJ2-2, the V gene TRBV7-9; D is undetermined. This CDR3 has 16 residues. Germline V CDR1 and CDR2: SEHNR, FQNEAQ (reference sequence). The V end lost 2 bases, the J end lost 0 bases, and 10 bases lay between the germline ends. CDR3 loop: CASSLYFSANTGELFF. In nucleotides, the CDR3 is TGTGCCAGCAGCTTATACTTCTCCGCGAACACCGGGGAGCTGTTTTTT.